These 17 T cell receptor beta chains were all obtained from the same sample, sequenced in a study of regulatory and conventional T cells in RAG deficiency. Libraries were prepared by immunoSEQ multiplex PCR; TCRdb keeps only in-frame clonotypes and omits some of them. This table holds 30,000 to 35,000 clones, 75% to 90% found once. The same sample was also studied in work on regulatory T cells. That work states: Amplification used 52 TRBV primers and 13 TRBJ primers.

The sequencing input was CD8+ T cells sorted from blood. Receptor source: a human donor in good health.

This chain connects TRBV5-5 to TRBJ2-2; TRBD1 or TRBD2 may be the D gene (5 bases each). V dropped 6 bases and J dropped 6 bases, with 9 bases sitting between them. The CDR3 is 12 amino acids. Per the germline V gene, CDR1 is SGHKS and CDR2 is YYEKEE (reference sequence). The CDR3 protein is CASTMGPGELFF. DNA for the CDR3: TGTGCCAGCACCATGGGACCCGGGGAGCTGTTTTTT.

The rearrangement links TRBV14 to TRBJ2-4; D may be TRBD2 (6 bases). The CDR3 contains 15 residues. Trimming cost V 0 bases and J 3 bases, with 9 bases left between them. From germline, CDR1 is SGHDN and CDR2 FVKESK. CDR3 amino acids: CASSQDAGYKNIQYF. As DNA, the CDR3 is TGTGCCAGCAGCCAAGATGCGGGGTACAAAAACATTCAGTACTTC.

V is TRBV7-3 and J is TRBJ2-1; D perhaps matches TRBD2 (6 bases). The CDR3 has 14 amino acids. Germline V gene lookup returns CDR1 SGHTA and CDR2 FQGTGA. With 1 base removed from V and 4 bases from J, the gap between germline ends came to 8 bases. The CDR3 coding sequence is TGTGCCAGCAGCTTAATCGGGAGTTACAATGAGCAGTTCTTC. This encodes CASSLIGSYNEQFF.

The chain is built from TRBV14 and TRBJ2-1, with TRBD2 matching 10 bases. The CDR3 totals 14 residues. The V segment lost 6 bases and the J segment 4 bases; nucleotides outside the gene matches: 3. CDR1 SGHDN and CDR2 FVKESK come from the germline V gene. The CDR3 nucleotides are TGTGCCAGCAGTACTAGCGGGACGTACAATGAGCAGTTCTTC. Its protein is CASSTSGTYNEQFF.

The chain recombines TRBV10-2 with TRBJ1-2; unclear D gene. Germline V CDR1 and CDR2: WSHSY, SAAADI. The CDR3 is made up of 14 amino acids. Between the trimmed V and J ends, which lost 2 bases and 8 bases, there was a span of 15 bases. CDR3 coding DNA: TGCGCCAGCAGTGAGGGGGTTTACTCGAAGGGCTACACCTTC. Amino acids: CASSEGVYSKGYTF.

The rearrangement uses TRBV7-9 and TRBJ2-7, with 10 bases fitting TRBD2. Looked up from germline, CDR1 is SEHNR and CDR2 is FQNEAQ (reference sequence). This CDR3 is 15 amino acids long. V shed 1 base and J 5 bases; nucleotides not matched to a gene: 5. The CDR3 sequence: CASSLVSSGRDEQYF. For the CDR3, the DNA is TGTGCCAGCAGCTTAGTTTCAAGCGGGAGGGACGAGCAGTACTTC.

This sequence joins TRBV6-5 and TRBJ1-5; TRBD1 is a possible D gene (6 bases). The ends were cut back, 0 bases at V and 2 bases at J, with 11 bases in the middle. The germline CDR1 and CDR2 sequences are MNHEY and SVGAGI. CDR3 length: 16 residues. CDR3 DNA sequence: TGTGCCAGCAGTTACTCGCGACAGGCGGGCAATCAGCCCCAGCATTTT. Protein product: CASSYSRQAGNQPQHF.

This clone was detected only once. The V call is TRBV9, the J call TRBJ1-1; D uncertain. Germline V CDR1 and CDR2: SGDLS, YYNGEE. The CDR3 runs 12 residues. Trimming left V 4 bases short and J 2 bases short, with 6 bases between. The CDR3 bases are TGTGCCAGCAGCTCCGTTAACACTGAAGCTTTCTTT. It specifies CASSSVNTEAFF.

The gene calls are TRBV6-6 and TRBJ1-2; D ambiguous. Germline V gene sequence: CDR1 MNHNY, CDR2 SVGAGI (reference sequence). This CDR3 comprises 14 residues. Trimming took off 0 bases at V and 4 bases at J, with 9 bases between the two ends. The CDR3 is CASSYSSLTYGYTF. CDR3 sequence (DNA): TGTGCCAGCAGTTACTCTTCACTGACCTATGGCTACACCTTC.

The chain combines TRBV27 with TRBJ2-2; 8 positions agree with TRBD1. V dropped 7 bases and J dropped 0; count of bases not matched to a gene: 4. The CDR3 runs to 15 residues. Germline CDR1 is MNHEY and CDR2 is SMNVEV (reference sequence). In nucleotides, the CDR3 is TGTGCCAGCAACTTCAGGGGGCCGAACACCGGGGAGCTGTTTTTT. This sequence encodes CASNFRGPNTGELFF.

The CDR3 protein is CASSKSGPVLGQNDYEQYF. DNA for the CDR3: TGTGCCAGCAGCAAATCGGGGCCGGTGTTGGGACAGAATGACTACGAGCAGTACTTC. The chain couples TRBV21-1 to TRBJ2-7; TRBD1, the table's D call, was not compared with the DNA. TRBV21-1 is tagged as a pseudogene. CDR3 length: 19 amino acids.

V and J are TRBV2 and TRBJ1-1; D gene uncertain. V was cut by 3 bases and J by 3 bases, with 11 bases left in between. The CDR3 has 14 amino acids. From germline, CDR1 is SNHLY and CDR2 FYNNEI. This chain's CDR3 is CASSESGRYTEAFF. CDR3 coding DNA: TGTGCCAGCAGTGAGTCTGGCAGGTACACTGAAGCTTTCTTT. Combining the CDR3 with reference TRBV2 and TRBJ1-1 gives the whole variable domain EPEVTQTPSHQVTQMGQEVILRCVPISNHLYFYWYRQILGQKVEFLVSFYNNEISEKSEIFDDQFSVERPDGSNFTLKIRSTKLEDSAMYFCASSESGRYTEAFFGQGTRLTVV.

The chain uses TRBV7-9 and TRBJ2-1; D is possibly TRBD2 (7 bases). Germline V gene data show CDR1 as SEHNR and CDR2 as FQNEAQ (reference sequence). This CDR3 comprises 16 residues. V lost 5 bases to trimming and J lost 7 bases, with 21 bases between them. In DNA, the CDR3 is TGTGCCAGCAGCCCCAAGCAAGGGGGGGCTCATAATGAGCAGTTCTTC. Protein sequence: CASSPKQGGAHNEQFF.

V and J are TRBV5-1 and TRBJ2-7, with no clear D. Trimming left V 4 bases short and J 2 bases short, with 10 bases between. CDR3 length equals 13 residues. Germline CDR1 reads SGHRS; CDR2 reads YFSETQ. CDR3 protein: CASSLTVTYEQYF. In DNA, the CDR3 is TGCGCCAGCAGCCTGACGGTTACCTACGAGCAGTACTTC.

The V call is TRBV9, the J call TRBJ1-5, with 7 nucleotides matching TRBD1. The V and J ends lost 4 bases and 3 bases, in that order; junction bases with no gene match: 4. CDR1 and CDR2 (germline): SGDLS, YYNGEE. This CDR3 is 14 amino acids long. The CDR3 reads CASSPGQANQPQHF. In DNA form, the CDR3 reads TGTGCCAGCAGCCCCGGACAGGCCAATCAGCCCCAGCATTTT.

The chain is built from TRBV5-1 and TRBJ2-4, with D unresolved. Germline loops: CDR1 SGHRS, CDR2 YFSETQ. The CDR3 has 12 amino acids. Trimming shortened V by 1 base and J by 8 bases, and 7 bases separated the two germline ends. In nucleotides, the CDR3 is TGCGCCAGCAGCTTGAATGGAGACATTCAGTACTTC. It encodes CASSLNGDIQYF.

The chain combines TRBV4-1 with TRBJ2-7; 9 bases agree with TRBD1. Germline CDR1 is MGHRA and CDR2 is YSYEKL. With V trimmed by 1 base and J by 4 bases, 8 bases remained unmatched. CDR3 length: 16 residues. The CDR3 region has the DNA TGCGCCAGCAGCCAAGGGGGGCGGGACAGGGCGTACGAGCAGTACTTC. Its protein is CASSQGGRDRAYEQYF.